This T cell receptor (beta chain) emerged from a study of human T cells and chemical hapten exposure (dated by TCRdb to the early 2020s). Regarding the study in general: For sensitization, 2% DPC in acetone was applied to a 2 cm by 2 cm area of upper inner arm skin. Throughout the roughly 23-week study period, patients were also given weekly therapeutic DPC doses on the scalp. Patch testing on the upper back used Finn chambers containing 0.01% DPC, with scoring done after 6 days according to International Contact Dermatitis Research Group standards. The mostly female patient cohort included alopecia areata with under or over 50% scalp involvement, alopecia totalis and alopecia universalis. Libraries were pooled for sequencing, and variation in per-sample TCR yields was attributed mainly to small differences in library volumes within the pool. Peripheral blood TCR repertoire changes were tracked in vivo in alopecia patients during primary and secondary sensitization to the hapten diphenylcyclopropenone (DPC). Blood samples were taken from patients before sensitization (week 0) and then at 2, 6 and about 24 weeks after DPC sensitization. Blood for TCR sequencing was provided by twenty-nine alopecia patients at one to four time points (pre-sensitization, 2, 6 and 24 weeks). Overall study results and their limits: The number of PT1 expanded TCRs positively correlated with patch test score, significant at thresholds 8, 16 and 32 but not 4. Expanded TCRs formed significantly more large CDR3 similarity clusters than pre-sensitization or healthy control sets, consistent with antigen-driven responses. Repeated subsampling changed both the strength of the expansion versus patch-test correlation and the threshold at which the correlation became significant. All patients had alopecia, a presumed autoimmune disease, so their immune response might differ from that of healthy individuals. DPC sensitization did not change the number of TCRs with a frequency above 1 in 1000, and there was no evidence of changes in global repertoire structure.

This clonotype was seen more than once but under ten times. Its cognate antigen has yet to be identified. Base qualities were left out, and no much larger clone turns up one base away. The V end loses 3 bases and the J end loses 4 bases, and a stretch of 15 bases separates them. According to the germline V gene, CDR1 reads KGHSH and CDR2 reads LQKENI. The CDR3 holds 16 amino acids from the cysteine to the phenylalanine. The kept DNA is CDR3 alone, 48 bases in frame from the first base. The library was prepared using RACE. Sequencing instrument: NextSeq 500. During library preparation, unique molecular identifiers were attached to individual cDNA molecules so that TCRs could be counted quantitatively and reproducibly. For every blood RNA sample, sequencing covered both the TCR alpha and TCR beta chains. The study's processing was this. Samples had a median of about 96,000 TCRs, with a range from roughly 23,224 to 700,000. V, J and CDR3 annotation of the TCR reads was performed with the Decombinator software suite. To make PS versus PT1 abundance plots, every sample was subsampled to the same number of TCRs (28,000). Expanded TCRs were defined as absent before sensitization and observed at least eight times at the 2-week time point. The raw public data were reprocessed by TCRdb itself: fastp quality trimming at Q25, MiXCR clonotype calling, in-frame beta chains only. Each CDR3 protein appears once, grouped with its most common genes and DNA. TCRdb, not the authors, supplied the V and J calls. In all, the sample holds around 250,000 distinct CDR3 sequences, and 7% to 10% of those were seen once. Jointly, the top ten make up 2.3% of the sample.

The sample's time point, from its label and the paper: pre-sensitization, week 0. This sample's treatment or condition label indicates: therapeutic diphenylcyclopropenone sensitization with weekly scalp DPC. At every patch-test visit, the blood draw took place before the patch test was put on. To be eligible, patients had to be aged 18 to 70, diagnosed with alopecia and judged suitable for DPC therapy, while pregnant patients were excluded. Total RNA was extracted from unfractionated whole blood collected in Tempus Blood RNA tubes. The clonotype was recovered from a woman between 40 and 55 years old with alopecia areata. Some clones in this sample may be carry-over from other donors' samples. Material: whole blood, obtained in connection with sensitization to the hapten diphenylcyclopropenone (DPC). The chain is encoded by TRBV18 joined to TRBJ2-2; no D gene can be assigned with confidence. For the CDR3, the sequence is CASSPLERTGTGELFF. The DNA reads TGTGCCAGCTCACCCCTCGAGAGAACTGGCACCGGGGAGCTGTTTTTT. Where the CDR3 stops, the reference TRBV18 and TRBJ2-2 genes take over; the full variable domain is NAGVMQNPRHLVRRRGQEARLRCSPMKGHSHVYWYRQLPEEGLKFMVYLQKENIIDESGMPKERFSAEFPKEGPSILRIQQVVRGDSAAYFCASSPLERTGTGELFFGEGSRLTVL.